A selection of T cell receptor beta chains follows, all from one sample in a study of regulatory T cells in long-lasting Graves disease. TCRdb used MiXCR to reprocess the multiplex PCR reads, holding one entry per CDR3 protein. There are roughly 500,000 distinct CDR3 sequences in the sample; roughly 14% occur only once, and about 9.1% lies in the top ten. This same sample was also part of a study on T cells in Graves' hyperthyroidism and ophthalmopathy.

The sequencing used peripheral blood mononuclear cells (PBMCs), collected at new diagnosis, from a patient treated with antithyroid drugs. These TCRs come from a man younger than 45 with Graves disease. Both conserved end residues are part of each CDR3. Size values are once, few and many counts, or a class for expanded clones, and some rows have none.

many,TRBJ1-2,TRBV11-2,CASSQGDYGYTF
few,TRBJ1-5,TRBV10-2,CATSVSEVTQPQHF
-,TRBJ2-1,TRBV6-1,CASSPSGIPYNEQFF
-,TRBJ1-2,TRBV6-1,CASSDDRGSGSGGHTF
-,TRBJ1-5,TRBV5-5,CASSLDREGQPQHF
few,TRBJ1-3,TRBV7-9,CASSLEISSGNTIYF
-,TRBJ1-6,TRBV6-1,CASSPQGASSPLHF
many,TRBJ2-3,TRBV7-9,CASSLYGAGNTDTQYF
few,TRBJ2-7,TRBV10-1,CASSLTAFSEQYF
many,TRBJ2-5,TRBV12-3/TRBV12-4,CASRAGGGGETQYF
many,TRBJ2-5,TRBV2,CASNMGLAVETQYF
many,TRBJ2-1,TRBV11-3,CASSRTPNSGNEQFF
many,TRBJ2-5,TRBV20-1,CSARDRLRMTLETQYF
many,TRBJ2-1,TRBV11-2,CASSHTGVHEQFF
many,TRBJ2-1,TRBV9,CASSAWGSGTSGYNEQFF
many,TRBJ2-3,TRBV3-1,CASSPAGAGSADTQYF
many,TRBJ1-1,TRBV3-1,CASSQEDFTEAFF
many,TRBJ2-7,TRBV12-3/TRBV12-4,CASSRGDRAYEQYF
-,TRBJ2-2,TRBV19,CATRGPGELFF